This TCR beta chain was sequenced during a study of T cell responses to AZD1222 COVID-19 vaccine. Looking at the study overall: Pooling of second doses given at about 4 or about 12 weeks was done.

The data were produced by immunoSEQ multiplex PCR, yet TCRdb's version contains in-frame clones alone and is incomplete. Of 130,000 to 150,000 clones listed, 91% are singletons. V dropped 4 bases and J dropped 0 bases, with 7 bases sitting between them. Germline V gene lookup returns CDR1 SGHNT and CDR2 YENEEA. This CDR3 has 14 residues. The receptor was isolated from an adult in good health. The rearrangement uses TRBV11-3 and TRBJ2-1, with a possible D match to TRBD2 (6 bases). Sequences were derived from peripheral blood, sampled on day 0 of AZD1222 vaccination. The CDR3 here is CASSSEGSYNEQFF. CDR3 DNA: TGTGCCAGCAGCTCGGAGGGCTCCTACAATGAGCAGTTCTTC.